Listed here are 28 T cell receptor beta chains from one sample, sequenced in a study of shared clonotypes between healthy human individuals. Naive CD8 isolation took CD45RO-negative cells positively selected for CCR7 and excluded terminally differentiated effector memory CD45RA+ cells. Some clones are missing from TCRdb's copy, which holds only in-frame ones; the method was immunoSEQ multiplex PCR. The table lists approximately 720,000 clones, roughly 94% of them singletons. The sequenced sample was naive CD8+ T cells sorted from blood. All receptors come from a man younger than 40 in good health.

The V call is TRBV7-9, the J call TRBJ2-3, with a possible D match to TRBD2 (6 bases). CDR1 and CDR2 from the germline V gene are SEHNR and FQNEAQ (reference sequence). The CDR3 sequence is 14 residues long. Trimming took off 6 bases at V and 3 bases at J, with 13 bases between the two ends. The CDR3 region is CASRGFRGTDTQYF. The CDR3 DNA reads TGTGCCAGCAGGGGATTTCGGGGGACAGATACGCAGTATTTT. Drawing the rest from reference TRBV7-9 and TRBJ2-3, the complete variable domain is DTGVSQNPRHKITKRGQNVTFRCDPISEHNRLYWYRQTLGQGPEFLTYFQNEAQLEKSRLLSDRFSAERPKGSFSTLEIQRTEQGDSAMYLCASRGFRGTDTQYFGPGTRLTVL.

With respect to this clone: Other DNA sequences in this sample translate to the same CDR3. V gene TRBV27 combines with J gene TRBJ2-7; D remains ambiguous. The germline CDR1 and CDR2 sequences are MNHEY and SMNVEV (reference sequence). CDR3 length: 11 amino acids. The V end was cut by 5 bases, the J end by 4 bases, with 6 bases between. CDR3 in DNA: TGTGCCAGCAGTCACGGGTACGAGCAGTACTTC. Residues: CASSHGYEQYF.

The CDR3 sequence: CASSLLAGQGGTQYF. The CDR3 coding sequence is TGTGCCAGCAGTTTACTTGCCGGACAGGGGGGGACCCAGTACTTC. This chain connects TRBV28 to TRBJ2-5; 10 bases fit TRBD1. CDR3 length equals 15 residues. With V trimmed by 2 bases and J by 7 bases, 7 bases remained unmatched. Germline assignment: CDR1 MDHEN and CDR2 SYDVKM.

The rearrangement joins TRBV5-4 to TRBJ1-2, with a weak D call TRBD1 (6 bases). This CDR3 spans 13 amino acids. V lost 3 bases and J 5 bases, leaving 11 bases between the germline ends. Germline CDR1 is SGHNT and CDR2 is YYREEE (reference sequence). The CDR3, as DNA: TGTGCCAGCAGCTCACCAGGGGAGTATGGCTACACCTTC. Translating gives CASSSPGEYGYTF.

The chain is built from TRBV7-9 and TRBJ2-2, with D possibly matching TRBD1 (5 bases). The CDR3 is 12 residues long. Looked up from germline, CDR1 is SEHNR and CDR2 is FQNEAQ (reference sequence). The ends were cut back, 7 bases at V and 5 bases at J, with 8 bases in the middle. CDR3: CASKGDTGELFF. The CDR3, as DNA: TGTGCCAGCAAAGGGGATACCGGGGAGCTGTTTTTT.

V is TRBV9 and J is TRBJ2-1; 10 nucleotides line up with TRBD2. Germline CDR1 and CDR2: SGDLS and YYNGEE. CDR3 length: 16 residues. V dropped 0 bases and J dropped 6; count of bases not matched to a gene: 6. The CDR3 here is CASSVEAGGPGNEQFF. CDR3 bases: TGTGCCAGCAGCGTAGAAGCGGGAGGGCCGGGCAATGAGCAGTTCTTC.

This sequence joins TRBV5-1 and TRBJ2-3; 13 bases align to TRBD2. The ends lost 4 bases at V and 3 bases at J; junction bases unmatched: 17. The CDR3 extends over 20 amino acids. Germline CDR1 SGHRS, CDR2 YFSETQ. The CDR3 DNA reads as TGCGCCAGCAGCCAATCGACTAGCGGGAGGCCCCATGTACAAACAGATACGCAGTATTTT. Encoded protein: CASSQSTSGRPHVQTDTQYF.

The chain has TRBV11-2 and TRBJ1-2; perhaps TRBD1 as D (6 bases). Germline V gene data show CDR1 as SGHAT and CDR2 as FQNNGV. Between the trimmed V and J ends, which lost 3 bases and 4 bases, there was a span of 12 bases. The CDR3 loop spans 14 amino acids. CDR3 DNA sequence: TGTGCCAGCAGCTTTGGCTCGGGGGCCTATGGCTACACCTTC. Its translation: CASSFGSGAYGYTF.

This clone was detected a few times. V usage is TRBV21-1 and J usage is TRBJ2-6. TRBV21-1 is deemed a pseudogene. The length of the CDR3 is 18 residues. The CDR3 DNA reads TGTGCCAGCAGGACGAAAAGCCCCAACCCCACCGGGGCCAACGTCCTGACTTTC. Its protein product is CASRTKSPNPTGANVLTF.

This clone was recorded only once. The V gene is TRBV18, the J gene TRBJ2-7; TRBD2 is a possible D gene (5 bases). Trimming removed 6 bases at V and 5 bases at J, with 26 bases between. The germline V gene has CDR1 KGHSH and CDR2 LQKENI. The CDR3 extends over 17 amino acids. This CDR3 is CASSLASGPPIRNEQYF. CDR3 sequence (DNA): TGTGCCAGCTCCCTGGCCAGCGGACCCCCGATAAGGAACGAGCAGTACTTC.

The rearrangement links TRBV6-1 to TRBJ1-1; tentatively, D is TRBD1 (5 bases). The CDR3 is made up of 14 amino acids. Germline V gene lookup returns CDR1 MNHNS and CDR2 SASEGT. The V and J ends lost 5 bases and 4 bases respectively, with 14 bases between them. CDR3 in DNA: TGTGCCAGCAGTCCCCTTGATGGGGGCACTGAAGCTTTCTTT. This translates into CASSPLDGGTEAFF.

The chain employs TRBV29-1 and TRBJ2-3; 7 bases align to TRBD1. Germline trimming cut 4 bases from V and 0 bases from J; bases unmatched to any gene: 4. The CDR3 consists of 14 residues. Germline assignment: CDR1 SQVTM and CDR2 ANQGSEA. CDR3 amino acids: CSVVGTVSTDTQYF. DNA of the CDR3: TGCAGCGTTGTCGGGACAGTTAGCACAGATACGCAGTATTTT.

V usage is TRBV28 and J usage is TRBJ2-7; a possible D gene is TRBD1 (5 bases). This CDR3 contains 14 residues. From germline, CDR1 is MDHEN and CDR2 SYDVKM. Trimming took 6 bases from V and 0 from J, leaving 12 bases between them. The CDR3 protein is CASRHDSNSYEQYF. The CDR3 nucleotides are TGTGCCAGCAGGCACGACAGCAACTCCTACGAGCAGTACTTC.

The chain employs TRBV27 and TRBJ2-7; no reliable D call. The CDR3 length is 14 residues. Trimming stripped 1 base from V and 4 bases from J, with 11 bases between. Germline lookup yields CDR1 MNHEY and CDR2 SMNVEV (reference sequence). The CDR3 DNA reads as TGTGCCAGCAGTTTATTATCGGAAAGGTACGAGCAGTACTTC. This codes for CASSLLSERYEQYF.

The chain joins TRBV5-6 to TRBJ2-7; D gene ambiguous. The CDR3 sequence is 12 residues long. The V gene's germline CDR1 is SGHDT and CDR2 YYEEEE. V lost 3 bases and J lost 7, with 11 bases in between. The CDR3: CASSSESVEQYF. Here the CDR3 DNA reads TGTGCCAGCAGCTCGGAGTCCGTAGAGCAGTACTTC.

The chain links TRBV2 to TRBJ2-2; possibly TRBD2 for D (6 bases). V shed 7 bases and J shed 9 bases, with 12 bases lying between them. The CDR3 is 12 amino acids. The germline V gene has CDR1 SNHLY and CDR2 FYNNEI. The CDR3 nucleotides read TGTGCCAGCATGTGGAGGGTCAGGGAGCTGTTTTTT. Residues: CASMWRVRELFF.

This clone appeared a single time. The genes are TRBV29-1 and TRBJ2-4; TRBD1 aligns across 7 bases. The CDR3 has 15 amino acids. Germline values: CDR1 SQVTM, CDR2 ANQGSEA. Trimming at V came to 5 bases and at J to 3 bases, leaving 10 bases not matched to a gene. The CDR3 DNA reads as TGCAGCGTTCTAGGGGACAGCCTATACAAAAACATTCAGTACTTC. Its translation is CSVLGDSLYKNIQYF.

V gene TRBV30 combines with J gene TRBJ2-7, with TRBD1 matching over 8 bases. Trimming at V came to 2 bases and at J to 2 bases, leaving 5 bases not matched to a gene. CDR3 size: 14 residues. CDR1 is GTSNPN and CDR2 is SVGIG in the germline V gene (reference sequence). Here the CDR3 reads CAWSPGTGPYEQYF. The CDR3 DNA reads as TGTGCCTGGAGTCCCGGGACAGGCCCCTACGAGCAGTACTTC. Full variable domain (outside the CDR3, taken from reference TRBV30 and TRBJ2-7): SQTIHQWPATLVQPVGSPLSLECTVEGTSNPNLYWYRQAAGRGLQLLFYSVGIGQISSEVPQNLSASRPQDRQFILSSKKLLLSDSGFYLCAWSPGTGPYEQYFGPGTRLTVT.

A few counts support this clone. V and J are TRBV19 and TRBJ1-5; D remains ambiguous. This CDR3 has 15 residues. V lost 3 bases, J lost 9 bases, and 18 bases lay in between. CDR1 LNHDA and CDR2 SQIVND come from the germline V gene (reference sequence). This CDR3 reads CASSILPIGWRPQHF. The CDR3 region has the DNA TGTGCCAGTAGTATCCTACCGATAGGGTGGCGGCCCCAGCATTTT. Combining the CDR3 with reference TRBV19 and TRBJ1-5 gives the whole variable domain DGGITQSPKYLFRKEGQNVTLSCEQNLNHDAMYWYRQDPGQGLRLIYYSQIVNDFQKGDIAEGYSVSREKKESFPLTVTSAQKNPTAFYLCASSILPIGWRPQHFGDGTRLSIL.

This chain joins TRBV4-1 and TRBJ2-7, with no clear D. V dropped 2 bases and J dropped 0 bases, with 11 bases sitting between them. This CDR3 comprises 15 residues. Looked up from germline, CDR1 is MGHRA and CDR2 is YSYEKL. CDR3 nucleotide sequence: TGCGCCAGCAGCCAACCCAGCCCAACCTCCTACGAGCAGTACTTC. Translated, it gives CASSQPSPTSYEQYF.

V gene TRBV4-3 combines with J gene TRBJ2-7, with 8 bases matching TRBD2. This CDR3 contains 15 residues. CDR1 LGHNA and CDR2 YSLEER come from the germline V gene. V lost 4 bases to trimming and J lost 2 bases; unmatched junction nucleotides: 7. CDR3 DNA: TGCGCCAGCAGCCCCGGGATAGCGGGAACCTACGAGCAGTACTTC. Encoded protein: CASSPGIAGTYEQYF.

This chain joins TRBV4-1 and TRBJ2-7, with D possibly TRBD2 on 5 matching bases. Germline V gene data show CDR1 as MGHRA and CDR2 as YSYEKL. V was trimmed by 1 base and J by 3 bases, leaving 10 bases between them. The CDR3 extends over 14 amino acids. This CDR3 reads CASSQADYNYEQYF. CDR3 coding DNA: TGCGCCAGCAGCCAAGCCGACTACAACTACGAGCAGTACTTC.

The gene calls are TRBV27 and TRBJ2-7, with TRBD2 matching over 8 bases. This CDR3 has 14 residues. The J segment lost 0 bases and the V segment lost 6 bases, leaving 4 bases of the junction unmatched. Germline CDR1 is MNHEY and CDR2 is SMNVEV (reference sequence). This chain's CDR3 is CASRKTSVSYEQYF. The CDR3 coding sequence is TGTGCCAGCAGGAAGACTAGCGTCTCCTACGAGCAGTACTTC.

The chain has TRBV11-2 and TRBJ2-3; D not resolved. This CDR3 is built from 11 residues. Germline CDR1 reads SGHAT; CDR2 reads FQNNGV. Trimming took 5 bases from V and 3 from J, leaving 3 bases between them. CDR3 loop: CASSRTDTQYF. The CDR3 bases are TGTGCCAGCAGCCGAACAGATACGCAGTATTTT.

The V and J genes are TRBV15 and TRBJ2-2; unclear D gene. The V end was cut by 5 bases, the J end by 9 bases, with 10 bases between. The CDR3 is 12 amino acids. Germline V lookup: CDR1 LNHNV, CDR2 YYDKDF (reference sequence). This chain's CDR3 is CATSSESRELFF. The CDR3 coding sequence is TGTGCCACCAGCTCTGAAAGCAGGGAGCTGTTTTTT. Variable domain in full (rest from reference TRBV15 and TRBJ2-2): DAMVIQNPRYQVTQFGKPVTLSCSQTLNHNVMYWYQQKSSQAPKLLFHYYDKDFNNEADTPDNFQSRRPNTSFCFLDIRSPGLGDTAMYLCATSSESRELFFGEGSRLTVL.

The V call is TRBV5-1, the J call TRBJ2-1; 7 bases fit TRBD1. This CDR3 is 15 amino acids long. Unmatched junction bases numbered 11, after V lost 4 bases and J lost 7 bases. The germline CDR1 and CDR2 sequences are SGHRS and YFSETQ. The CDR3, as DNA: TGCGCCAGCAGCCTAGAGGACAGGCTGTGGAATGAGCAGTTCTTC. Translation: CASSLEDRLWNEQFF. The entire variable domain, with the rest obtained from reference TRBV5-1 and TRBJ2-1, is as follows: KAGVTQTPRYLIKTRGQQVTLSCSPISGHRSVSWYQQTPGQGLQFLFEYFSETQRNKGNFPGRFSGRQFSNSRSEMNVSTLELGDSALYLCASSLEDRLWNEQFFGPGTRLTVL.

The rearrangement joins TRBV21-1 to TRBJ1-5; TRBD1 is taken as the D call from the table, unchecked against the DNA. TRBV21-1 is recorded as a pseudogene. This CDR3 has 20 residues. The CDR3 spells CASSLTSGDRSDYSNQPQHF. The CDR3 DNA reads as TGTGCCAGCAGTCTAACCTCCGGGGACAGATCCGATTATAGCAATCAGCCCCAGCATTTT.

The chain employs TRBV6-5 and TRBJ2-1; D gene unclear. Germline V gene data show CDR1 as MNHEY and CDR2 as SVGAGI. With 5 bases removed from V and 5 bases from J, the gap between germline ends came to 7 bases. CDR3 size: 12 residues. The CDR3 reads CASSGKDNEQFF. In nucleotides, the CDR3 is TGTGCCAGCAGTGGCAAGGACAATGAGCAGTTCTTC.